A selection of T cell receptor beta chains follows, all from one sample in a study of molecular identifiers for immune sequencing clone quantification. TCRdb processed the PCR reads anew with MiXCR; each CDR3 protein has one entry. The table lists approximately 500,000 distinct CDR3 sequences, around 23% of them singletons, with about 0.75% in the top ten. Sequences were obtained from naive CD8+ T cells from blood, with Jurkat cell RNA spiked in. These receptors were taken from a human donor in good health. Some libraries in this study had Jurkat cell RNA spiked in. Both conserved end residues are part of each CDR3. Each record gives: J gene, clone size, V gene, CDR3 protein. Only part of the rows carry a size: once, few, many, or a class if the clone is expanded.

J gene: TRBJ2-3
clone size: few
V gene: TRBV2
CDR3 protein: CASSAVRETDTQYF

J gene: TRBJ2-7
clone size: many
V gene: TRBV28
CDR3 protein: CASRLPGYYEQYF

J gene: TRBJ1-1
clone size: NA
V gene: TRBV7-2
CDR3 protein: CASNPQGLRAEAFF

J gene: TRBJ1-5
clone size: many
V gene: TRBV7-9
CDR3 protein: CASSLGGLGNQPQHF

J gene: TRBJ2-7
clone size: many
V gene: TRBV27
CDR3 protein: CASGPGPTYEQYF

J gene: TRBJ1-1
clone size: few
V gene: TRBV6-2/TRBV6-3
CDR3 protein: CASSYEPAGPTEAFF

J gene: TRBJ2-6
clone size: NA
V gene: TRBV5-6
CDR3 protein: CASSPRDRVNSVGGANVLTF

J gene: TRBJ1-1
clone size: few
V gene: TRBV27
CDR3 protein: CASSLSTKGEAFF

J gene: TRBJ2-7
clone size: NA
V gene: TRBV4-3
CDR3 protein: CASSQDWGTALYVQYF

J gene: TRBJ2-2
clone size: many
V gene: TRBV29-1
CDR3 protein: CSADSGPNTGELFF

J gene: TRBJ1-2
clone size: few
V gene: TRBV27
CDR3 protein: CASSFQGDSNYGYTF

J gene: TRBJ2-7
clone size: many
V gene: TRBV7-9
CDR3 protein: CASSSPGTETYEQYF

J gene: TRBJ2-3
clone size: NA
V gene: TRBV15
CDR3 protein: CATSRDQRTSTDTQYF

J gene: TRBJ2-7
clone size: NA
V gene: TRBV3-1
CDR3 protein: CASSQVQGAIEQYF

J gene: TRBJ2-5
clone size: many
V gene: TRBV28
CDR3 protein: CASSARLGQETQYF

J gene: TRBJ2-4
clone size: many
V gene: TRBV5-1
CDR3 protein: CASSFSLRELAKNIQYF

J gene: TRBJ2-1
clone size: few
V gene: TRBV13
CDR3 protein: CASSLAPEGTGNYNEQFF

J gene: TRBJ1-5
clone size: many
V gene: TRBV3-1
CDR3 protein: CASSQTGGSNQPQHF

J gene: TRBJ2-7
clone size: many
V gene: TRBV20-1
CDR3 protein: CSARDEAGGRYEQYF

J gene: TRBJ2-7
clone size: many
V gene: TRBV20-1
CDR3 protein: CSAQDRLDYEQYF